These 17 T cell receptor beta chains came from one sample sequenced in a study of CD8 T cells in ankylosing spondylitis. Via MiXCR, TCRdb re-called the 5' RACE reads, giving one row per CDR3 protein. The sample carries approximately 42,000 distinct CDR3 sequences, more than 3% recorded once. What was sequenced was blood, either unsorted or a sorted T cell fraction (not recorded which). These receptors were obtained from a female donor with ankylosing spondylitis or in good health (not recorded which).

There are many counts of this clonotype. V is TRBV9 and J is TRBJ2-7; D uncertain. Germline V gene sequence: CDR1 SGDLS, CDR2 YYNGEE. The CDR3 extends over 14 amino acids. Deletions cut 4 bases from V and 2 bases from J, with 13 bases between. The CDR3 protein is CASSPSAVPYEQYF. The CDR3 coding sequence is TGTGCCAGCAGCCCCTCGGCAGTCCCCTACGAGCAGTACTTC.

This clonotype showed up many times. The chain couples TRBV9 to TRBJ2-3; TRBD2 matches 12 bases. This CDR3 spans 17 amino acids. V lost 3 bases and J lost 0; bases outside the gene matches: 5. Germline V lookup: CDR1 SGDLS, CDR2 YYNGEE. The CDR3 nucleotides read TGTGCCAGCAGCGGACTAGCGGGGGAAACTAGCACAGATACGCAGTATTTT. Translated, it gives CASSGLAGETSTDTQYF.

This clonotype was observed many times. The chain couples TRBV9 to TRBJ1-1; 11 bases are shared with TRBD1. The CDR3 contains 15 residues. V shed 3 bases, J shed 1 base, and the junction held 2 bases outside the gene matches. Germline lookup yields CDR1 SGDLS and CDR2 YYNGEE. In DNA, the CDR3 is TGTGCCAGCAGCGAGGGACAGGGGGGGAACACTGAAGCTTTCTTT. It yields the protein CASSEGQGGNTEAFF.

V is TRBV9 and J is TRBJ1-1, with TRBD1 matching 7 bases. Unmatched junction bases numbered 5, after V lost 3 bases and J lost 0 bases. The CDR3 sequence is 15 residues long. Germline CDR1 SGDLS, CDR2 YYNGEE. The DNA of the CDR3 is TGTGCCAGCAGCGGAACGACAGGGATGAACACTGAAGCTTTCTTT. This gives the protein CASSGTTGMNTEAFF.

There are many counts of this clonotype. The V and J genes are TRBV9 and TRBJ2-2; a weak D match, TRBD1 (5 bases). Germline assignment: CDR1 SGDLS and CDR2 YYNGEE. This CDR3 comprises 16 residues. Trimming took off 0 bases at V and 5 bases at J, with 14 bases between the two ends. The CDR3 sequence is CASSVEAGRRTGELFF. Written as DNA, the CDR3 is TGTGCCAGCAGCGTAGAGGCAGGGCGCAGGACCGGGGAGCTGTTTTTT. The full variable domain, with the rest looked up from reference TRBV9 and TRBJ2-2, is DSGVTQTPKHLITATGQRVTLRCSPRSGDLSVYWYQQSLDQGLQFLIQYYNGEERAKGNILERFSAQQFPDLHSELNLSSLELGDSALYFCASSVEAGRRTGELFFGEGSRLTVL.

This clonotype was counted ten times or more. The gene calls are TRBV9 and TRBJ2-7, with a possible D match to TRBD2 (6 bases). The V and J ends lost 0 bases and 1 base respectively, with 11 bases between them. The CDR3 consists of 15 residues. The germline gives CDR1 SGDLS, CDR2 YYNGEE. Written as DNA, the CDR3 is TGTGCCAGCAGCGTAGCGGCAGGGACTTCCTACGAGCAGTACTTC. Its translation: CASSVAAGTSYEQYF. The full variable domain, completed using reference TRBV9 and TRBJ2-7, is DSGVTQTPKHLITATGQRVTLRCSPRSGDLSVYWYQQSLDQGLQFLIQYYNGEERAKGNILERFSAQQFPDLHSELNLSSLELGDSALYFCASSVAAGTSYEQYFGPGTRLTVT.

This clonotype was observed a handful of times. The chain is built from TRBV9 and TRBJ2-5, with D unclear. Trimming removed 4 bases at V and 5 bases at J, with 15 bases between. Germline CDR1 reads SGDLS; CDR2 reads YYNGEE. CDR3 length: 14 amino acids. The CDR3: CASSLEAGSETQYF. CDR3 sequence (DNA): TGTGCCAGCAGCCTAGAGGCAGGCTCGGAGACCCAGTACTTC.

This clonotype was detected many times. The chain employs TRBV5-3 and TRBJ2-1; D is unclear. TRBV5-3 is identified as an open reading frame with a role that is uncertain. The CDR3 contains 13 residues. V lost 4 bases to trimming and J lost 7 bases, with 12 bases between them. The CDR3: CARSPKSPNEQFF. CDR3 nucleotides: TGTGCCAGAAGCCCTAAGTCTCCTAATGAGCAGTTCTTC.

This clonotype was found many times. Here the CDR3 DNA reads TGTGCCAGCAGCACCAGACAGACCCCCTACGAGCAGTACTTC. Its translation: CASSTRQTPYEQYF. J is TRBJ2-7 and V is TRBV9; D might be TRBD1 (5 bases). CDR1 is SGDLS and CDR2 is YYNGEE in the germline V gene. Trimming shortened V by 4 bases and J by 2 bases, and 13 bases separated the two germline ends. The CDR3 is 14 amino acids.

In its sample, this clonotype was seen many times. The V gene is TRBV9, the J gene TRBJ1-1; D not resolved. Germline V lookup: CDR1 SGDLS, CDR2 YYNGEE. Between the trimmed V and J ends, which lost 0 bases and 3 bases, there was a span of 9 bases. CDR3 size: 14 residues. The CDR3 bases are TGTGCCAGCAGCGTAGTCGGGAGTGACACTGAAGCTTTCTTT. Amino acids: CASSVVGSDTEAFF. Full variable domain (rest looked up from reference TRBV9 and TRBJ1-1): DSGVTQTPKHLITATGQRVTLRCSPRSGDLSVYWYQQSLDQGLQFLIQYYNGEERAKGNILERFSAQQFPDLHSELNLSSLELGDSALYFCASSVVGSDTEAFFGQGTRLTVV.

This clonotype appeared many times. The chain carries TRBV9 and TRBJ1-4, with D unclear. In germline, CDR1 is SGDLS, CDR2 YYNGEE. The length of the CDR3 is 15 residues. The V gene lost 4 bases and the J gene lost 0 bases, with 10 bases spanning the gap. The CDR3 here is CASSPSGTTNEKLFF. In DNA form, the CDR3 reads TGTGCCAGCAGCCCCTCCGGGACAACTAATGAAAAACTGTTTTTT.

At least ten counts were recorded for this clonotype. The rearrangement links TRBV9 to TRBJ2-1, with D perhaps matching TRBD1 (5 bases). The CDR3 is 16 residues long. The ends were cut back, 2 bases at V and 6 bases at J, with 18 bases in the middle. Germline-derived CDR1 and CDR2 are SGDLS and YYNGEE. CDR3 loop: CASSVQGSPSFNEQFF. CDR3 DNA sequence: TGTGCCAGCAGCGTCCAGGGATCTCCGTCTTTCAATGAGCAGTTCTTC.

This clonotype was seen at least ten times. V is TRBV9 and J is TRBJ2-2; a possible D gene is TRBD2 (5 bases). Germline assignment: CDR1 SGDLS and CDR2 YYNGEE. The CDR3 spans 14 residues. Trimming shortened V by 3 bases and J by 7 bases, and 13 bases separated the two germline ends. This CDR3 is CASSAPSIGGELFF. The CDR3 DNA sequence: TGTGCCAGCAGCGCTCCTAGCATTGGCGGGGAGCTGTTTTTT.

The sample holds many counts of this clonotype. CDR3 amino acids: CASSVTPGGAGNEQYF. The DNA of the CDR3 is TGTGCCAGCAGCGTAACCCCTGGAGGGGCTGGGAACGAGCAGTACTTC. The V call is TRBV9, the J call TRBJ2-7, with D maybe TRBD2 (6 bases). The V end lost 1 base, the J end lost 5 bases, and 19 bases lay between the germline ends. The CDR3 runs 16 residues. CDR1 and CDR2 (germline): SGDLS, YYNGEE.

This clonotype was found many times. The rearrangement uses TRBV9 and TRBJ1-2, with 9 bases identical to TRBD1. CDR1 is SGDLS and CDR2 is YYNGEE in the germline V gene. The CDR3 is 15 residues long. V was pared by 2 bases and J by 4 bases, with 6 bases of the junction left unmatched. CDR3 nucleotides: TGTGCCAGCAGCGTCGGGACAGGGTCCTTCTATGGCTACACCTTC. As protein: CASSVGTGSFYGYTF.

This clonotype was observed many times. This chain connects TRBV9 to TRBJ2-3; a weak D match, TRBD2 (5 bases). The germline V gene has CDR1 SGDLS and CDR2 YYNGEE. The CDR3 is made up of 15 amino acids. V gave up 0 bases and J gave up 0 bases, with 8 bases separating them. CDR3 sequence reads: CASSVDWTSTDTQYF. The CDR3 DNA is TGTGCCAGCAGCGTAGATTGGACTAGCACAGATACGCAGTATTTT.

This clonotype was detected many times. The chain uses TRBV9 and TRBJ1-2; 7 nucleotides align to TRBD1. The length of the CDR3 is 14 residues. CDR1 SGDLS and CDR2 YYNGEE come from the germline V gene. Trimming at V came to 4 bases and at J to 3 bases, leaving 6 bases not matched to a gene. In nucleotides, the CDR3 is TGTGCCAGCAGCTATCAGGGACAGCACTATGGCTACACCTTC. Translated, it gives CASSYQGQHYGYTF. Full variable domain (rest looked up from reference TRBV9 and TRBJ1-2): DSGVTQTPKHLITATGQRVTLRCSPRSGDLSVYWYQQSLDQGLQFLIQYYNGEERAKGNILERFSAQQFPDLHSELNLSSLELGDSALYFCASSYQGQHYGYTFGSGTRLTVV.